The rows below give T cell receptor beta chains drawn from one sample of a study of T cells in Graves' hyperthyroidism and ophthalmopathy. Via MiXCR, TCRdb re-called the multiplex PCR reads, giving one row per CDR3 protein. The repertoire consists of under 450,000 distinct CDR3 sequences, with 15% to 17% occurring once and the leading ten covering 13% to 15%. Material: blood. The receptors were sampled from a young woman with Graves' hyperthyroidism. Each CDR3 is given with its conserved first and last residue. The D gene is left open where the match is weak. The listing skips clone size in some rows; elsewhere it reads once, few, many or a size class.

j_gene | abundance | v_gene | d_gene | CDR3nt | CDR3aa
TRBJ1-3 | . | TRBV18 | . | TGTGCCAGCTCACTACGGGCCCCAGGAGGTGGAAACACCATATATTTT | CASSLRAPGGGNTIYF
TRBJ2-3 | . | TRBV4-2 | . | TGTGCCAGCAGCCAAGAAAGGCTGAGCACAGATACGCAGTATTTT | CASSQERLSTDTQYF
TRBJ1-6 | few | TRBV5-1 | . | TGCGCCAGCAGCCTCGGACAGTCGGATTCACCCCTCCACTTT | CASSLGQSDSPLHF
TRBJ1-5 | many | TRBV20-1 | TRBD1 | TGCAGTGCTAGAGCAGGGGGCTGGGGCAATCAGCCCCAGCATTTT | CSARAGGWGNQPQHF
TRBJ1-1 | . | TRBV20-1 | . | TGCAGTGCTAATGGGGACACTGAAGCTTTCTTT | CSANGDTEAFF
TRBJ1-5 | many | TRBV7-2 | . | TGTGCCAGCAGCTTAGAGGGCAGAAGAGGTCAGCCCCAGCATTTT | CASSLEGRRGQPQHF
TRBJ1-1 | many | TRBV9 | . | TGTGCCAGCAGCGGGTCTAGCGCAGTGGGAGAATTAGCTTTCTTT | CASSGSSAVGELAFF
TRBJ2-1 | . | TRBV19 | . | TGTGCCAGTAGTATCTTTGAGGGTGCCTACAATGAGCAGTTCTTC | CASSIFEGAYNEQFF
TRBJ2-7 | . | TRBV7-2 | . | TGTGCCAGCAGCCAGGTTGACAGCCCACAGGCGCAGTACTTC | CASSQVDSPQAQYF
TRBJ1-6 | many | TRBV13 | TRBD1 | TGTGCCAGCAGTCCAGGGGGCGCGGGTTCACCCCTCCACTTT | CASSPGGAGSPLHF
TRBJ1-1 | . | TRBV6-1 | . | TGTGCCAGCAGTGCCCCGCGGTGTGAAATGGCTGAAGCTTTCTTT | CASSAPRCEMAEAFF
TRBJ1-6 | many | TRBV6-1 | TRBD1 | TGTGCCAGCAGAACAGGGGCCTCTGGATCACCCCTCCACTTT | CASRTGASGSPLHF
TRBJ2-2 | . | TRBV20-1 | TRBD1 | TGCAGTGCAAAACAGGGGGCGGGCACCGGGGAGCTGTTTTTT | CSAKQGAGTGELFF
TRBJ2-5 | many | TRBV6-1 | TRBD2 | TGTGCCAGCAGTCCAAGGGAGACTAGCGGGAGGGAGGAGACCCAGTACTTC | CASSPRETSGREETQYF
TRBJ2-1 | many | TRBV11-3 | . | TGTGCCAGCAGCCCTGCGGGGTACTCCTACAATGAGCAGTTCTTC | CASSPAGYSYNEQFF
TRBJ2-1 | . | TRBV6-1 | . | TGTGCCAGCAGTGATCTGGGGGAGCAGTTCTTC | CASSDLGEQFF
TRBJ1-2 | . | TRBV3-1 | TRBD1 | TGTGCCAGCAGCACCGGACAGGGGGCGCATGGCTACACCTTC | CASSTGQGAHGYTF
TRBJ2-3 | many | TRBV27 | TRBD1 | TGTGCCACTGCAGGGGGCGATTTGAGAACAGATACGCAGTATTTT | CATAGGDLRTDTQYF
TRBJ2-7 | few | TRBV27 | . | TGTGCCAGCCATCCGCGCCCGGGACCAAGCCACGAGCAGTACTTC | CASHPRPGPSHEQYF
TRBJ2-1 | many | TRBV28 | TRBD1 | TGTGCCAGCAGTCTCGGGACAGGGTCCCACAATGAGCAGTTCTTC | CASSLGTGSHNEQFF
TRBJ2-5 | many | TRBV3-1 | . | TGTGCCAGCAGCCCCAACTTGTACCAAGAGACCCAGTACTTC | CASSPNLYQETQYF
TRBJ2-7 | . | TRBV3-1 | TRBD1 | TGTGCCAGCAGCCAAGACCTACAGGGGCCGTCTCACGAGCAGTACTTC | CASSQDLQGPSHEQYF
TRBJ1-2 | few | TRBV27 | . | TGTGCCAGCAGTTTATCAGGCCTCTACTATGGCTACACCTTC | CASSLSGLYYGYTF
TRBJ2-2 | . | TRBV28 | . | TGTGCCAGCAGTTTCAGGCTAGGTGGCACCGGGGAGCTGTTTTTT | CASSFRLGGTGELFF
TRBJ2-2 | many | TRBV6-1 | . | TGTGCCAGCACAAACGGCTTACGGGACAAACCGAACACCGGGGAGCTGTTTTTT | CASTNGLRDKPNTGELFF
TRBJ2-1 | few | TRBV19 | . | TGTGCCAGTAGTAACAGCGGCCCCTACAATGAGCAGTTCTTC | CASSNSGPYNEQFF
TRBJ2-7 | many | TRBV20-1 | TRBD2 | TGCAGTGCTAGCGCCGTAGCGGGAGGACCCTACGAGCAGTACTTC | CSASAVAGGPYEQYF
TRBJ1-2 | few | TRBV20-1 | . | TGCAGTGCTACCGACGCGGGGCCACCCAACTATGGCTACACCTTC | CSATDAGPPNYGYTF
TRBJ2-3 | many | TRBV5-1 | . | TGCGCCAGCAGCTTGCCCCAGGCTAGCAGGACAGATACGCAGTATTTT | CASSLPQASRTDTQYF
TRBJ2-1 | . | TRBV20-1 | TRBD2 | TGCAGTGCTAGCTTCGGACTAGCGGGAGTTAATGAGCAGTTCTTC | CSASFGLAGVNEQFF
TRBJ1-4 | . | TRBV10-3 | . | TGTGCCACCAGAGCAACTAATGAAAAACTGTTTTTT | CATRATNEKLFF
TRBJ1-5 | . | TRBV28 | TRBD1 | TGTGCCAGCAGTTTCTCGGGACAGGGGTTCAGTAGCAATCAGCCCCAGCATTTT | CASSFSGQGFSSNQPQHF
TRBJ1-1 | . | TRBV20-1 | TRBD1 | TGCAGTGCTAGAGATTGGAGACAGGGCGGAACTGAAGCTTCCTTT | CSARDWRQGGTEASF
TRBJ2-3 | few | TRBV14 | TRBD1 | TGTGCCAGCAGCCAACGATGGGACAGGGGGCAGGATACGCAGTATTTT | CASSQRWDRGQDTQYF
TRBJ1-6 | many | TRBV12-3/TRBV12-4 | TRBD1 | TGTGCCAGCAGTTTGAGGGGACAGTATAATTCACCCCTCCACTTT | CASSLRGQYNSPLHF
TRBJ2-2 | many | TRBV12-3/TRBV12-4 | . | TGTGCCAGCAGTCTGTCGCGAGGCGGGGAGCTGTTTTTT | CASSLSRGGELFF
TRBJ1-2 | many | TRBV7-9 | TRBD1 | TGTGCCAGCAGCCGGGTCGGGGACAGGGCCGGATTAAGTTATGGCTACACCTTC | CASSRVGDRAGLSYGYTF
TRBJ2-7 | . | TRBV7-2 | . | TGTGCCAGCAGCTTAGAAGTTTCGCGGGGAGGTGAGCAGTACTTC | CASSLEVSRGGEQYF
TRBJ2-5 | . | TRBV19 | . | TGTGCCAGTAGTATATCGACAGGTTGGGAGACCCAGTACTTC | CASSISTGWETQYF
TRBJ2-1 | many | TRBV5-8 | . | TGTGCCAGCAGCTTAAGTTTGAAATCCTACAATGAGCAGTTCTTC | CASSLSLKSYNEQFF
TRBJ1-1 | few | TRBV7-8 | . | TGTGCCAGCAGCTTGAGGGAGTGGGGAACTGAAGCTTTCTTT | CASSLREWGTEAFF
TRBJ2-5 | many | TRBV12-3/TRBV12-4 | . | TGTGCCAGCAGTTTCATGGGGCGAGAGACCCAGTACTTC | CASSFMGRETQYF
TRBJ1-3 | few | TRBV20-1 | . | TGCAGTGCTAGAGTAGGGGGGACTGGAAACACCATATATTTT | CSARVGGTGNTIYF
TRBJ2-6 | . | TRBV19 | TRBD1 | TGTGCCAGTAGTATTAGACAGGGGACTGGGGCCAACGTCCTGACTTTC | CASSIRQGTGANVLTF
TRBJ2-1 | many | TRBV11-1 | . | TGTGCCAGCAGCTTAGAGCGGAACGGGACTCCCCAGTTCTTC | CASSLERNGTPQFF
TRBJ2-3 | few | TRBV6-1 | . | TGTGCCAGCGAACCCTCCGGACGGCCAGATACGCAGTATTTT | CASEPSGRPDTQYF
TRBJ2-1 | few | TRBV20-1 | TRBD2 | TGCAGTGCTAGAGGGGGTAGCGGGAGCCTTTCCTACAATGAGCAGTTCTTC | CSARGGSGSLSYNEQFF
TRBJ2-7 | many | TRBV20-1 | TRBD1 | TGCAGTGCAGAGGACAGGACCAACTCCTACGAGCAGTACTTC | CSAEDRTNSYEQYF
TRBJ2-4 | . | TRBV7-9 | . | TGTGCCAGCAGCTTATATGGGGGAGACTACATTCAGTACTTC | CASSLYGGDYIQYF
TRBJ2-5 | . | TRBV20-1 | . | TGCAGTGCTAGTGGGGACTTCTTGGGGACCCAGTACTTC | CSASGDFLGTQYF
TRBJ2-5 | few | TRBV9 | . | TGTGCCAGCAGCGTAAAGGACGGACAAGAGACCCAGTACTTC | CASSVKDGQETQYF
TRBJ2-3 | many | TRBV20-1 | . | TGCAGTGCTAGGCCCTTGGGCGGGGTCACAGATACGCAGTATTTT | CSARPLGGVTDTQYF
TRBJ2-7 | . | TRBV29-1 | TRBD1 | TGCAGCGTTAAATTTTTTCGGACAGGGGACACCTACGAGCAGTACTTC | CSVKFFRTGDTYEQYF
TRBJ2-7 | many | TRBV7-9 | TRBD1 | TGTGCCAGCAGTTCTTACAGGGGCAGCGGCCAAAGCTCCTACGAGCAGTACTTC | CASSSYRGSGQSSYEQYF
TRBJ1-2 | . | TRBV10-3 | . | TGTGCCACCCGGGGCGAACCACCACTACCATATGGCTACACCTTC | CATRGEPPLPYGYTF